A single sample is the source of the 21 T cell receptor beta chains below, sequenced in a study of prognosis after radiotherapy for stage I lung cancer. The study amplified the TCR beta CDR3 region from genomic DNA. This amplification was carried out by two rounds of multiplex PCR. For every TRBV and TRBJ gene, a specific primer was used in first-round PCR. TCRdb itself ran the multiplex PCR reads through MiXCR, one entry per CDR3 protein. The sample lists approximately 28,000 distinct CDR3 sequences; 35% to 45% were seen once. The sample consisted of PBMCs, taken before or after stereotactic body radiation therapy (not recorded which). These receptor sequences come from a donor over 45 with non-small cell lung cancer.

The chain is built from TRBV5-1 and TRBJ2-7, with a tentative D call TRBD1 (6 bases). With 5 bases removed from V and 2 bases from J, the gap between germline ends came to 14 bases. This CDR3 contains 14 residues. Germline CDR1 and CDR2: SGHRS and YFSETQ. The CDR3 DNA reads TGCGCCAGCAGGCAAGTACAGGGTGCCTACGAGCAGTACTTC. This codes for CASRQVQGAYEQYF.

This clonotype occurred many times. V gene TRBV5-5 combines with J gene TRBJ2-7, with 8 bases matching TRBD1. The CDR3 runs to 14 residues. Germline lookup yields CDR1 SGHKS and CDR2 YYEKEE (reference sequence). The V and J ends lost 4 bases and 1 base, in that order; junction bases with no gene match: 4. CDR3 nucleotide sequence: TGTGCCAGCAGCCTCCGGGACAGGTCCTACGAGCAGTACTTC. This codes for CASSLRDRSYEQYF.

This clonotype is medium-sized. J is TRBJ1-2 and V is TRBV7-2; unclear D gene. The CDR3 covers 12 residues. Germline assignment: CDR1 SGHTA and CDR2 FQGNSA. Trimming left V 0 bases short and J 6 bases short, with 5 bases between. Here the CDR3 reads CASSLARHGYTF. DNA of the CDR3: TGTGCCAGCAGCTTAGCGCGCCATGGCTACACCTTC.

The genes are TRBV20-1 and TRBJ2-7; TRBD2 matches at 15 bases. Germline V lookup: CDR1 DFQATT, CDR2 SNEGSKA (reference sequence). Trimming cost V 2 bases and J 3 bases; bases outside gene matches: 11. This CDR3 contains 18 residues. The CDR3 is CSARLYTGTSGRHYEQYF. In DNA form, the CDR3 reads TGCAGTGCTAGACTATATACCGGGACTAGCGGGAGGCACTACGAGCAGTACTTC.

Here the CDR3 reads CSADGSGPLYEQYF. In nucleotides, the CDR3 is TGCAGTGCTGATGGTAGCGGTCCCTTGTACGAGCAGTACTTC. V and J are TRBV20-1 and TRBJ2-7, with a weak D call TRBD2 (6 bases). The length of the CDR3 is 14 residues. V was trimmed by 5 bases and J by 4 bases, leaving 18 bases between them. Germline lookup yields CDR1 DFQATT and CDR2 SNEGSKA (reference sequence).

Remarks on this clonotype: One base separates it from a far larger clone, so it is likely a read error. The genes are TRBV7-9 and TRBJ1-1, with D hard to call. The germline V gene has CDR1 SEHNR and CDR2 FQNEAQ (reference sequence). The CDR3 has 16 residues. The CDR3 nucleotides read TGTGCCAGCAGCTTAGTTTCACTTGCGGCGAACAATGAAGCTTTCTTT. This gives the protein CASSLVSLAANNEAFF.

With regard to this clonotype: A junction end diverges from the germline sequence, so it may reflect a read error. The chain couples TRBV28 to TRBJ1-5, with a tentative D call TRBD1 (6 bases). Germline lookup yields CDR1 MDHEN and CDR2 SYDVKM. The CDR3 totals 19 residues. This chain's CDR3 is CASSSPAGTGMFSNRPQHF. CDR3 nucleotide sequence: TGTGCCAGCAGTTCCCCGGCCGGTACAGGGATGTTTAGCAATCGGCCCCAGCATTTT.

On this clonotype itself: This may come from a read error, since a much larger clone is one base off. This chain joins TRBV6-2 or TRBV6-3 and TRBJ1-1; D is ambiguous. The CDR3 length is 14 residues. Trimming took 5 bases from V and 0 from J, leaving 10 bases between them. CDR1 is MNHEY and CDR2 is SVGEGT in the germline V gene. The CDR3 protein is CASSETYLNTEAFF. In DNA, the CDR3 is TGTGCCAGCAGTGAGACATACCTGAACACTGAAGCTTTCTTT.

The chain links TRBV2 to TRBJ1-6; perhaps TRBD1 as D (5 bases). V dropped 8 bases and J dropped 3 bases, with 20 bases sitting between them. The CDR3 length is 17 residues. In germline, CDR1 is SNHLY, CDR2 FYNNEI. CDR3 region: CASVPMSVGGYNSPLHF. CDR3 sequence (DNA): TGTGCCAGCGTTCCGATGAGTGTGGGGGGCTATAATTCACCCCTCCACTTT.

This clonotype was detected ten times or more. The chain carries TRBV4-1 and TRBJ1-1, with 7 bases lining up with TRBD1. Germline V gene data show CDR1 as MGHRA and CDR2 as YSYEKL. This CDR3 is built from 18 residues. The ends lost 4 bases at V and 1 base at J; junction bases unmatched: 15. The CDR3 spells CASSPSGGQQSGNTEAFF. The CDR3 bases are TGCGCCAGCAGCCCCTCAGGGGGACAGCAATCGGGGAACACTGAAGCTTTCTTT.

This clonotype was counted many times. This chain links TRBV5-6 with TRBJ1-5; D is ambiguous. The CDR3 sequence is 15 residues long. Between the trimmed V and J ends, which lost 0 bases and 3 bases, there was a span of 10 bases. Looked up from germline, CDR1 is SGHDT and CDR2 is YYEEEE. CDR3 DNA sequence: TGTGCCAGCAGCTTGGATGAGGGTTTCAATCAGCCCCAGCATTTT. The encoded protein is CASSLDEGFNQPQHF.

This clonotype was seen many times. This sequence joins TRBV30 and TRBJ2-3, with 7 bases matching TRBD1. V lost 3 bases, J lost 2 bases, and 11 bases stayed unmatched. CDR1 is GTSNPN, CDR2 SVGIG, per germline (reference sequence). The CDR3 consists of 16 residues. As DNA, the CDR3 is TGTGCCTGGAGCCCTCCCGGGACAGTAGCCACAGATACGCAGTATTTT. Translated: CAWSPPGTVATDTQYF. Full variable domain (remainder filled in from reference TRBV30 and TRBJ2-3): SQTIHQWPATLVQPVGSPLSLECTVEGTSNPNLYWYRQAAGRGLQLLFYSVGIGQISSEVPQNLSASRPQDRQFILSSKKLLLSDSGFYLCAWSPPGTVATDTQYFGPGTRLTVL.

Comment on this clonotype: One end of the junction is discordant with germline, which a read error may explain. V gene TRBV6-1 combines with J gene TRBJ2-7, with D tentatively TRBD1 or TRBD2 (6 bases each). CDR3 length: 13 residues. Germline V gives CDR1 MNHNS, CDR2 SASEGT. Written as DNA, the CDR3 is TGTGCCAGCATCCGCAGAGACGGGGGCGAGCATTACTTC. Protein sequence: CASIRRDGGEHYF.

Turning to this clonotype: One end of the junction does not line up with germline, which may come from a read error. The chain recombines TRBV12-3 or TRBV12-4 with TRBJ2-2, with 7 bases aligning to TRBD1. CDR3 length: 15 residues. The CDR3 sequence: CASRYETGYSGELFF. The CDR3 region has the DNA TGTGCCAGCAGGTACGAGACAGGGTATTCTGGGGAGCTATTTTTT.

Worth noting for this clonotype: The conserved final phenylalanine or tryptophan is absent from the CDR3, which likely points to a read error. This chain joins TRBV30 and TRBJ1-2; D ambiguous. This CDR3 spans 15 amino acids. Germline values: CDR1 GTSNPN, CDR2 SVGIG (reference sequence). Trimming left V 5 bases short and J 6 bases short, with 22 bases between. The CDR3 DNA sequence: TGTGCCTGGTGGCGGCATGGAAACGGGTGGGATGGCTACACCCTC. Its protein is CAWWRHGNGWDGYTL.

The chain recombines TRBV5-1 with TRBJ2-3; a possible D gene is TRBD1 (5 bases). The CDR3 consists of 15 residues. Trimming cost V 1 base and J 0 bases, with 9 bases left between them. CDR1 SGHRS and CDR2 YFSETQ come from the germline V gene. In nucleotides, the CDR3 is TGCGCCAGCAGCTTGACAGGAACTAGCACAGATACGCAGTATTTT. As protein: CASSLTGTSTDTQYF.

V and J are TRBV5-6 and TRBJ1-1; 7 positions agree with TRBD1. Germline V gene data show CDR1 as SGHDT and CDR2 as YYEEEE. Trimming cost V 6 bases and J 4 bases; bases outside gene matches: 9. There are 14 residues in the CDR3. CDR3 bases: TGTGCCAGCAACTTTCAGGGGGTAAGCACTGAAGCTTTCTTT. It specifies CASNFQGVSTEAFF.

The chain has TRBV6-2 or TRBV6-3 and TRBJ1-1, with 7 bases lining up with TRBD1. Unmatched junction bases numbered 5, after V lost 2 bases and J lost 5 bases. CDR1 and CDR2 (germline): MNHEY, SVGEGT. This CDR3 has 14 amino acids. This chain's CDR3 is CASSYVTGMTEAFF. Here the CDR3 DNA reads TGTGCCAGCAGTTACGTGACAGGGATGACTGAAGCTTTCTTT.

With regard to this clonotype: The DNA is left out, because the CDR3 cannot be placed on it with certainty; the CDR3 is given as TCRdb lists it. J is TRBJ1-5 and V is TRBV6-1; the D call of TRBD1 is as the table states it, not checked on the DNA. The CDR3 is made up of 24 amino acids, end residues included. CDR1 is MNHNS, CDR2 SASEGT, per germline. The CDR3: CASTNQTSMYLCASRITGGYSQHF.

The J gene is TRBJ1-5, the V gene TRBV20-1; 7 bases are a match to TRBD1. Losses at the gene ends were 4 bases for V and 7 bases for J; bases not matched to a gene: 7. CDR1 and CDR2 (germline): DFQATT, SNEGSKA (reference sequence). The CDR3 spans 13 residues. CDR3 loop: CSATPGTEQPQHF. CDR3 coding DNA: TGCAGTGCTACTCCCGGGACAGAACAGCCCCAGCATTTT.

CDR3 nucleotide sequence: TGTGCCAGCAGCCAACAGCGGGAAGAGACCCAGTACTTC. This gives the protein CASSQQREETQYF. This chain links TRBV4-2 with TRBJ2-5; possible D gene TRBD2, 6 bases. Germline CDR1 and CDR2: LGHNA and YNFKEQ. The V and J ends lost 2 bases and 3 bases respectively, with 7 bases between them. The CDR3 length is 13 residues.